The sequence of this TCR beta chain was determined in a study of prognosis after radiotherapy for stage I lung cancer. Study-level background: There were about seven patients whose tumors were squamous cell carcinoma and more than 10 whose tumors were adenocarcinoma. Study results and limitations: Unique TCR clone counts fell after stereotactic body radiation therapy, median approximately 9,100 versus 7,200.

The TCR beta CDR3 region was amplified from genomic DNA, with two rounds of multiplex PCR being used for the amplification. Primers (each specific to one TRBV or TRBJ gene) were used in first-round PCR. TCRdb used MiXCR to reprocess the multiplex PCR reads, holding one entry per CDR3 protein. The table includes around 60,000 distinct CDR3 sequences, roughly 29% detected once. This clonotype was recorded many times. Its specificity is not known. A junction boundary mismatches the germline segment, possibly from a read error. Germline CDR1 is SGHTA and CDR2 is FQGNSA. This CDR3 region has 12 residues. This receptor was taken from a donor of 50 years or more with non-small cell lung cancer. The chain employs TRBV7-2 and TRBJ2-7; D is perhaps TRBD2 (6 bases). The specimen comprised PBMCs, sampled before or after stereotactic body radiation therapy (not recorded which). The CDR3 DNA is TGTGCCAGCAGCTTACAAGCTAGCGAGTGTCACTTC. Residues: CASSLQASECHF.